This T cell receptor beta chain was documented in a study of CD8+ T cells in alopecia areata. Reverse transcription of extracted RNA yielded cDNA, which provided the sequencing template. Assay: immunoSEQ multiplex PCR; the TCRdb copy retains only in-frame clones and omits some. Found here are roughly 3,200 clones, 70% to 85% of them singletons; the top ten hold around 5%. There are 15 residues in the CDR3. The germline V gene has CDR1 SGHNT and CDR2 YYREEE (reference sequence). J lost 4 bases, V lost 0 bases, and 1 base had no gene match. Treatment indicated: oral pan-JAK inhibitor, 5-10 mg twice daily. The investigators collected lesional scalp punch biopsies and peripheral blood from alopecia areata patients.

The sequenced sample was skin, obtained at week 24, from a patient treated with tofacitinib. This receptor was identified in a human donor with alopecia areata. The V and J genes are TRBV5-4 and TRBJ1-6, with 7 bases lining up with TRBD1. The CDR3 sequence is CASSLAGQYNSPLHF. CDR3 bases: TGTGCCAGCAGCTTGGCGGGACAGTATAATTCACCCCTCCACTTT.